This T cell receptor beta chain was sequenced during a study of shared clonotypes between healthy human individuals. General study points: The study generally estimated greater richness for naive than memory subsets.

The table lists this clone with a few counts. Its antigen remains unidentified. V lost 0 bases to trimming and J lost 8 bases, with 11 bases between them. Per the germline V gene, CDR1 is MNHEY and CDR2 is SVGAGI. The length of the CDR3 is 15 residues. Genomic DNA of each subset was evenly split across several immunoSEQ plates. Assay used: immunoSEQ multiplex PCR; TCRdb lists only in-frame clones, some missing. The table has about 1 million clones, about 75% seen once. Adult donors, all healthy and HIV-negative, had no recent acute infections or vaccinations. Naive CD4+ cells were CD45RA-selected; the remaining cells were memory.

Sequencing was performed on memory CD4+ T cells sorted from blood. Subset specified: CD45RA-negative fraction. The receptor's source is a man younger than 35 in good health. The chain uses TRBV6-5 and TRBJ1-6; D is uncertain. CDR3: CASSYSQRADSPLHF. DNA for the CDR3: TGTGCCAGCAGTTACTCTCAAAGGGCCGATTCACCCCTCCACTTT.